This entry lists 28 T cell receptor beta chains sequenced from one sample in a study of Graves' ophthalmopathy and Graves' hyperthyroidism. RNA transcripts served as template for amplifying TCR beta CDR3 sequences. The authors performed first-round RT-PCR with HTBI primers and then a second-round multiplex PCR. One entry per CDR3 protein, called by TCRdb with MiXCR from the multiplex PCR reads. The sample shows hundreds of thousands of distinct CDR3 sequences, about 41% of them seen only once. The sample taken for sequencing was peripheral blood. The receptors were sampled from an adult man with Graves' ophthalmopathy.

The chain couples TRBV6-1 to TRBJ2-7; 7 bases agree with TRBD1. J was trimmed by 2 bases and V by 1 base; bases with no gene match: 2. Germline values: CDR1 MNHNS, CDR2 SASEGT. The CDR3 sequence is 14 residues long. CDR3 in amino acids: CASSEVGQPYEQYF. In nucleotides, the CDR3 is TGTGCCAGCAGTGAAGTGGGACAGCCCTACGAGCAGTACTTC.

The V and J genes are TRBV19 and TRBJ2-5, with 9 bases identical to TRBD1. The CDR3 has 15 residues. V trimming: 5 bases; J trimming: 5 bases; junction bases outside the gene matches: 9. The V gene's germline CDR1 is LNHDA and CDR2 SQIVND (reference sequence). The CDR3 DNA follows: TGTGCCAGTAGTTACAGGGACAGGGTGCGGGAGACCCAGTACTTC. Its translation is CASSYRDRVRETQYF.

This clonotype has at least ten counts. V is TRBV19 and J is TRBJ1-4, with TRBD1 as a possible D gene (6 bases). The CDR3 has 15 residues. V was shortened by 5 bases and J by 8 bases, with 18 bases between the two germline ends. Germline V CDR1 and CDR2: LNHDA, SQIVND (reference sequence). The CDR3 spells CASSWGQGRMEKLFF. The CDR3 bases are TGTGCCAGTAGTTGGGGGCAAGGTCGAATGGAAAAACTGTTTTTT.

This chain links TRBV6-4 with TRBJ1-5; tentatively, D is TRBD1 (6 bases). The CDR3 has 15 amino acids. Per the germline V gene, CDR1 is MRHNA and CDR2 is SNTAGT. Trimming shortened V by 6 bases and J by 2 bases, and 14 bases separated the two germline ends. CDR3 protein: CASRTGHYGNQPQHF. CDR3 in DNA: TGTGCCAGCAGAACAGGGCATTACGGCAATCAGCCCCAGCATTTT.

With respect to this clonotype: A junction boundary mismatches the germline segment, possibly from a read error. The rearrangement uses TRBV10-3 and TRBJ1-1; no reliable D call. Per germline, CDR1 ENHRY and CDR2 SYGVKD. This CDR3 comprises 13 residues. CDR3 loop: CAIHEYPNSEAFF. The CDR3 region has the DNA TGTGCCATCCACGAGTATCCGAACAGTGAAGCTTTCTTT.

The chain is built from TRBV7-2 and TRBJ2-6; D might be TRBD1 or TRBD2, each matching 5 bases. Germline V gene data show CDR1 as SGHTA and CDR2 as FQGNSA. The ends were cut back, 1 base at V and 4 bases at J, with 8 bases in the middle. CDR3 size: 15 residues. The DNA of the CDR3 is TGTGCCAGCAGCTTAGACGGGGCCGGGGCCAACGTCCTGACTTTC. Its translation: CASSLDGAGANVLTF.

Ten or more counts support this clonotype. The chain links TRBV5-1 to TRBJ1-2; D is possibly TRBD1 (5 bases). The CDR3 has 14 amino acids. V was shortened by 4 bases and J by 0 bases, with 10 bases between the two germline ends. Per the germline V gene, CDR1 is SGHRS and CDR2 is YFSETQ. CDR3: CASSLDRANYGYTF. The CDR3 nucleotides are TGCGCCAGCAGCCTCGACAGAGCTAACTATGGCTACACCTTC.

This clonotype showed up just a few times. The V and J genes are TRBV9 and TRBJ2-2; 13 positions agree with TRBD2. J lost 5 bases, V lost 4 bases, and 5 bases had no gene match. The CDR3 is 16 amino acids. Germline values: CDR1 SGDLS, CDR2 YYNGEE. DNA for the CDR3: TGTGCCAGCAGCCCCTGGACTAGCGGGGGTACCGGGGAGCTGTTTTTT. Translation: CASSPWTSGGTGELFF.

This clonotype was counted many times. The V gene is TRBV7-8, the J gene TRBJ2-7, with 11 bases that match TRBD2. The CDR3 spans 18 residues. From germline, CDR1 is SGHVS and CDR2 FQNEAQ. V dropped 4 bases and J dropped 2; count of bases not matched to a gene: 13. CDR3 loop: CASSSRAGTSGFTYEQYF. The CDR3 bases are TGTGCCAGCAGCTCCAGAGCCGGGACTAGCGGCTTTACCTACGAGCAGTACTTC.

Remarks on this clonotype: The junction departs from germline at one end; a sequencing error may be responsible. The J gene is TRBJ2-7, the V gene TRBV9; D is possibly TRBD1 or TRBD2 (5 bases each). Germline V CDR1 and CDR2: SGDLS, YYNGEE. This CDR3 comprises 14 residues. This chain's CDR3 is CASSPGAGNYEQYF. CDR3 nucleotides: TGTGCCAGCAGTCCCGGGGCAGGGAACTACGAGCAGTACTTT.

This clonotype was detected ten times or more. V is TRBV3-1 and J is TRBJ1-2, with TRBD1 as a possible D gene (6 bases). Per the germline V gene, CDR1 is LGHDT and CDR2 is YNNKEL (reference sequence). Trimming cost V 3 bases and J 8 bases, with 13 bases left between them. The CDR3 runs 13 residues. This CDR3 reads CASSHAQGQGYTF. CDR3 nucleotide sequence: TGTGCCAGCAGCCACGCGCAGGGGCAGGGCTACACCTTC.

This clonotype showed up many times. This sequence joins TRBV19 and TRBJ1-5; D remains unclear. Germline V gene data show CDR1 as LNHDA and CDR2 as SQIVND (reference sequence). CDR3 length equals 14 residues. V was trimmed by 2 bases and J by 6 bases, leaving 11 bases between them. CDR3 DNA sequence: TGTGCCAGTAGTATATCCTCGGGTACTCAGCCCCAGCATTTT. Protein sequence: CASSISSGTQPQHF.

This chain joins TRBV19 and TRBJ1-6; D is unresolved. The CDR3 runs 14 residues. V lost 11 bases and J 0 bases, leaving 11 bases between the germline ends. CDR1 and CDR2 (germline): LNHDA, SQIVND (reference sequence). This CDR3 reads CAFLESSYNSPLHF. In DNA form, the CDR3 reads TGTGCCTTCCTCGAGAGCTCCTATAATTCACCCCTCCACTTT.

This clonotype was seen a handful of times. The DNA for the CDR3 is TGTGCCAGCAGGCGATCCGGGACTAGAAGGAACACCGGGGAGCTGTTTTTT. The encoded protein is CASRRSGTRRNTGELFF. The chain links TRBV7-9 to TRBJ2-2; 8 nucleotides line up with TRBD2. The CDR3 sequence is 17 residues long. The V gene's germline CDR1 is SEHNR and CDR2 FQNEAQ (reference sequence). J was trimmed by 1 base and V by 6 bases; bases with no gene match: 10.

This clonotype occurred many times. The rearrangement uses TRBV2 and TRBJ1-2; a weak D match, TRBD1 (5 bases). The CDR3 runs to 13 residues. V was trimmed by 0 bases and J by 5 bases, leaving 7 bases between them. Germline lookup yields CDR1 SNHLY and CDR2 FYNNEI. CDR3 protein: CASSEARGYGYTF. In nucleotides, the CDR3 is TGTGCCAGCAGTGAAGCGAGGGGATATGGCTACACCTTC. The full variable domain, completed using reference TRBV2 and TRBJ1-2, is EPEVTQTPSHQVTQMGQEVILRCVPISNHLYFYWYRQILGQKVEFLVSFYNNEISEKSEIFDDQFSVERPDGSNFTLKIRSTKLEDSAMYFCASSEARGYGYTFGSGTRLTVV.

This clonotype came up many times. The J gene is TRBJ1-2, the V gene TRBV4-2; 7 nucleotides line up with TRBD1. Germline assignment: CDR1 LGHNA and CDR2 YNFKEQ. Trimming took 4 bases from V and 0 from J; bases not matched to a gene: 5. The CDR3 consists of 15 residues. The CDR3 DNA reads TGTGCCAGCAGCCTACAGGGGATGGCTAACTATGGCTACACCTTC. The encoded protein is CASSLQGMANYGYTF.

This clonotype was detected many times. The chain employs TRBV12-3 or TRBV12-4 and TRBJ2-5; 8 bases line up with TRBD2. The CDR3 loop spans 14 amino acids. The ends lost 6 bases at V and 5 bases at J; junction bases unmatched: 8. The DNA for the CDR3 is TGTGCCAGCAGCCCCGGGGGGGCCCCCGAGACCCAGTACTTC. Translation gives CASSPGGAPETQYF.

There are many counts of this clonotype. The CDR3 loop reads CASSRTPDYGYTF. Here the CDR3 DNA reads TGTGCCAGCAGCAGAACACCGGACTATGGCTACACCTTC. The V gene is TRBV11-2, the J gene TRBJ1-2; unclear D gene. V lost 5 bases and J lost 3, with 10 bases in between. Germline-derived CDR1 and CDR2 are SGHAT and FQNNGV. This CDR3 contains 13 residues. Complete variable domain (other parts from reference TRBV11-2 and TRBJ1-2): EAGVAQSPRYKIIEKRQSVAFWCNPISGHATLYWYQQILGQGPKLLIQFQNNGVVDDSQLPKDRFSAERLKGVDSTLKIQPAKLEDSAVYLCASSRTPDYGYTFGSGTRLTVV.

The CDR3 DNA reads as TGTGCCAGCAGCACCCGCGCGGGGAGAAATTTCCAGCCCCAGCATTTT. It yields the protein CASSTRAGRNFQPQHF. The rearrangement joins TRBV11-2 to TRBJ1-5; D uncertain. Germline-derived CDR1 and CDR2 are SGHAT and FQNNGV. The length of the CDR3 is 16 residues. Trimming cost V 5 bases and J 7 bases, with 21 bases left between them.

For this clonotype: A clone one base away is much larger, so this may be a read error. This CDR3 is CASSTAGRGVTGELFF. DNA for the CDR3: TGTGCCAGCAGTACCGCTGGACGGGGGGTCACCGGGGAGCTGTTTTTT. The genes are TRBV2 and TRBJ2-2, with 7 bases aligning to TRBD2. CDR1 and CDR2 from the germline V gene are SNHLY and FYNNEI. This CDR3 has 16 residues. J gave up 4 bases and V 5 bases, and 10 bases lay outside the gene matches.

As regards this clonotype: This could be a read error, since a much larger clone is one nucleotide away. The chain carries TRBV5-1 and TRBJ2-7; 7 bases fit TRBD2. CDR1 SGHRS and CDR2 YFSETQ come from the germline V gene. This CDR3 is built from 16 residues. In DNA, the CDR3 is TGCGCCAGCAGCTTGGTTGCGGGAGAAGTCAACCACGAGCAGAACTTC. Translating gives CASSLVAGEVNHEQNF.

This clonotype was seen repeatedly, ten times or more. The chain has TRBV19 and TRBJ2-7, with 9 bases that match TRBD2. The CDR3 loop spans 14 amino acids. Germline CDR1 reads LNHDA; CDR2 reads SQIVND (reference sequence). The V segment lost 5 bases and the J segment 2 bases; nucleotides outside the gene matches: 4. The CDR3 here is CASSPGLATYEQYF. The CDR3 bases are TGTGCCAGTAGTCCGGGACTAGCCACCTACGAGCAGTACTTC.

This chain joins TRBV12-3 or TRBV12-4 and TRBJ1-6; no definite D call. The length of the CDR3 is 15 residues. Trimming shortened V by 5 bases and J by 8 bases, and 16 bases separated the two germline ends. CDR3 region: CASSPEGLGDSPLHF. The CDR3 DNA reads TGTGCCAGCAGTCCCGAAGGACTCGGAGATTCACCCCTCCACTTT.

This chain connects TRBV7-3 to TRBJ2-5; 7 nucleotides match TRBD1. Germline trimming cut 7 bases from V and 5 bases from J; bases unmatched to any gene: 10. The CDR3 covers 14 residues. Germline V gives CDR1 SGHTA, CDR2 FQGTGA. CDR3 protein: CASNLTGSWETQYF. CDR3 DNA: TGTGCCAGCAACTTGACAGGGAGTTGGGAGACCCAGTACTTC. Using reference TRBV7-3 and TRBJ2-5 for the parts outside the CDR3, the full variable domain is GAGVSQTPSNKVTEKGKYVELRCDPISGHTALYWYRQSLGQGPEFLIYFQGTGAADDSGLPNDRFFAVRPEGSVSTLKIQRTERGDSAVYLCASNLTGSWETQYFGPGTRLLVL.

CDR3 bases: TGTGCCAGCAGTGTTCAATCTGCAGGGGTAGGGAACACCATATATTTT. Amino acids: CASSVQSAGVGNTIYF. The genes are TRBV25-1 and TRBJ1-3, with D tentatively TRBD1 (6 bases). The CDR3 spans 16 residues. Looked up from germline, CDR1 is MGHDK and CDR2 is SYGVNS. Trimming left V 4 bases short and J 7 bases short, with 20 bases between. Complete variable domain (other parts from reference TRBV25-1 and TRBJ1-3): EADIYQTPRYLVIGTGKKITLECSQTMGHDKMYWYQQDPGMELHLIHYSYGVNSTEKGDLSSESTVSRIRTEHFPLTLESARPSHTSQYLCASSVQSAGVGNTIYFGEGSWLTVV.

This chain joins TRBV6-6 and TRBJ2-2, with a weak D call TRBD1 (5 bases). Trimming left V 4 bases short and J 4 bases short, with 7 bases between. CDR1 and CDR2 (germline): MNHNY, SVGAGI (reference sequence). There are 13 residues in the CDR3. In DNA form, the CDR3 reads TGTGCCAGCAGTTCAGGGATCACCGGGGAGCTGTTTTTT. It encodes CASSSGITGELFF.

With regard to this clonotype: One base away lies a much larger clone, so this may be a sequencing read error. The V and J genes are TRBV27 and TRBJ1-3; D gene unclear. Deletions cut 7 bases from V and 3 bases from J, with 7 bases between. Germline V gene sequence: CDR1 MNHEY, CDR2 SMNVEV (reference sequence). This CDR3 is 12 amino acids long. This CDR3 is CASKGGGNTIYF. CDR3 sequence (DNA): TGTGCCAGCAAGGGCGGTGGAAACACCATATATTTT.

As for this clonotype: A much larger clone sits a single nucleotide away, making a read error possible. The chain links TRBV12-3 or TRBV12-4 to TRBJ1-5; no definite D call. The CDR3 loop spans 14 amino acids. The ends were cut back, 6 bases at V and 5 bases at J, with 14 bases in the middle. The CDR3 bases are TGTGCCAGCAGAACGGACGGCTACGATCAGCCCCAGCATTTT. Translating it yields CASRTDGYDQPQHF.